The 21 T cell receptor beta chains listed next were all sequenced from one sample in a study of OX40 agonist ivuxolimab in advanced cancers. The data were produced by immunoSEQ multiplex PCR, yet TCRdb's version contains in-frame clones alone and is incomplete. The table records approximately 40,000 clones, roughly 80% of them present only once. The sample was CD4+ or CD8+ T cells sorted from blood, taken in a trial of the OX40 agonist ivuxolimab. The receptors were sampled from an adult with an advanced solid tumor such as melanoma, head and neck, liver or kidney cancer.

This clone has a count of ten or more. The CDR3 loop reads CASSYGTRTEAFF. Written as DNA, the CDR3 is TGTGCCAGCAGCTATGGGACGAGGACTGAAGCTTTCTTT. The J gene is TRBJ1-1, the V gene TRBV7-6; D may be TRBD1 (5 bases). V gave up 4 bases and J gave up 5 bases, with 11 bases separating them. This CDR3 is 13 amino acids long. Germline V CDR1 and CDR2: SGHVS, FNYEAQ.

This chain joins TRBV6-5 and TRBJ1-4; 10 positions agree with TRBD1. There are 14 residues in the CDR3. The germline V gene has CDR1 MNHEY and CDR2 SVGAGI. With V trimmed by 4 bases and J by 7 bases, 3 bases remained unmatched. The CDR3 here is CASSLGTGVEKLFF. The CDR3 DNA follows: TGTGCCAGCAGTTTGGGGACAGGGGTTGAAAAACTGTTTTTT.

This clone was recorded only once. J is TRBJ1-2 and V is TRBV6-1; D may be TRBD1 (6 bases). Trimming removed 3 bases from V and 4 bases from J, with 15 bases in between. CDR1 and CDR2 (germline): MNHNS, SASEGT. This CDR3 has 15 residues. Written as DNA, the CDR3 is TGTGCCAGCAGTGAGGGGTCAGGGGTCGGCTATGGCTACACCTTC. Its translation is CASSEGSGVGYGYTF.

The V and J genes are TRBV6-4 and TRBJ2-1, with 10 bases matching TRBD2. Losses at the gene ends were 3 bases for V and 7 bases for J; bases not matched to a gene: 6. This CDR3 has 15 amino acids. In germline, CDR1 is MRHNA, CDR2 SNTAGT. CDR3 sequence (DNA): TGTGCCAGCAGTGATGAGGCTAGCGGGGGAAATGAGCAGTTCTTC. As protein: CASSDEASGGNEQFF.

This chain joins TRBV29-1 and TRBJ2-2; perhaps TRBD1 as D (6 bases). The CDR3 has 15 amino acids. V gave up 6 bases and J gave up 0 bases, with 14 bases separating them. Germline lookup yields CDR1 SQVTM and CDR2 ANQGSEA. The CDR3 sequence: CSVGEGGTNTGELFF. For the CDR3, the DNA is TGCAGCGTGGGGGAAGGGGGAACGAACACCGGGGAGCTGTTTTTT.

The chain is built from TRBV10-3 and TRBJ1-5, with D maybe TRBD1 (6 bases). The CDR3 length is 15 residues. V was shortened by 3 bases and J by 7 bases, with 16 bases between the two germline ends. CDR1 is ENHRY, CDR2 SYGVKD, per germline. DNA for the CDR3: TGTGCCATCAGTGAAGGGGCAGGGGCGGGCCAGCCCCAGCATTTT. It yields the protein CAISEGAGAGQPQHF.

The rearrangement joins TRBV7-9 to TRBJ2-5, with D perhaps matching TRBD2 (6 bases). V lost 5 bases and J lost 5, with 18 bases in between. The CDR3 length is 15 residues. Germline V gives CDR1 SEHNR, CDR2 FQNEAQ (reference sequence). CDR3 amino acids: CASSLGGRAGETQYF. The CDR3 nucleotides are TGTGCCAGCAGCCTGGGTGGCAGGGCGGGGGAGACCCAGTACTTC. Supplemented by reference TRBV7-9 and TRBJ2-5, the full variable domain reads DTGVSQNPRHKITKRGQNVTFRCDPISEHNRLYWYRQTLGQGPEFLTYFQNEAQLEKSRLLSDRFSAERPKGSFSTLEIQRTEQGDSAMYLCASSLGGRAGETQYFGPGTRLLVL.

The V gene is TRBV9, the J gene TRBJ2-3; D is unresolved. Germline V CDR1 and CDR2: SGDLS, YYNGEE. This CDR3 region has 16 residues. The V end lost 4 bases, the J end lost 0 bases, and 15 bases lay between the germline ends. The CDR3 loop reads CASSPPYGLSTDTQYF. Written as DNA, the CDR3 is TGTGCCAGCAGCCCCCCTTACGGTCTAAGCACAGATACGCAGTATTTT.

The J gene is TRBJ1-2, the V gene TRBV5-5; a possible D gene is TRBD1 (5 bases). Looked up from germline, CDR1 is SGHKS and CDR2 is YYEKEE (reference sequence). The CDR3 runs to 13 residues. V was clipped by 6 bases and J by 5 bases, with 14 bases between them. This CDR3 reads CASTGQGRYGYTF. Written as DNA, the CDR3 is TGTGCCAGCACCGGTCAGGGTCGTTATGGCTACACCTTC.

J is TRBJ2-7 and V is TRBV11-2; the match to TRBD2 covers 7 bases. V was clipped by 1 base and J by 7 bases; unmatched bases: 4. The CDR3 length is 13 residues. Germline assignment: CDR1 SGHAT and CDR2 FQNNGV. As DNA, the CDR3 is TGTGCCAGCAGCTTAGGACTAGCAACGGAGCAGTACTTC. This encodes CASSLGLATEQYF. Based on the CDR3 plus reference TRBV11-2 and TRBJ2-7, the full variable domain is EAGVAQSPRYKIIEKRQSVAFWCNPISGHATLYWYQQILGQGPKLLIQFQNNGVVDDSQLPKDRFSAERLKGVDSTLKIQPAKLEDSAVYLCASSLGLATEQYFGPGTRLTVT.

V gene TRBV11-1 combines with J gene TRBJ2-1; 11 positions match TRBD2. CDR3 size: 15 residues. J gave up 5 bases and V 5 bases, and 5 bases lay outside the gene matches. The germline CDR1 and CDR2 sequences are SGHAT and FQDESV (reference sequence). In nucleotides, the CDR3 is TGTGCCAGCAGCGCCACTAGCGGGGGCGACAATGAGCAGTTCTTC. Translating it yields CASSATSGGDNEQFF.

This chain connects TRBV18 to TRBJ2-5; perhaps TRBD2 as D (7 bases). Matching the DNA end better, TRBJ2-7 makes the J call doubtful. From germline, CDR1 is KGHSH and CDR2 LQKENI. The CDR3 sequence is 14 residues long. CDR3 loop: CASSPKRDKREQYF. The CDR3, as DNA: TGTGCCAGCTCACCAAAGCGGGACAAACGCGAGCAGTACTTC.

This chain links TRBV27 with TRBJ2-5; no clear D. Germline V gives CDR1 MNHEY, CDR2 SMNVEV (reference sequence). CDR3 length equals 15 residues. The germline V and J ends were trimmed by 4 bases and 0 bases, with 12 bases remaining between them. Here the CDR3 DNA reads TGTGCCAGCAGTTCAAAGGGCCGGTACCAAGAGACCCAGTACTTC. This encodes CASSSKGRYQETQYF.

This chain connects TRBV13 to TRBJ1-1; 8 nucleotides agree with TRBD1. The ends lost 5 bases at V and 1 base at J; junction bases unmatched: 6. The germline gives CDR1 PRHDT, CDR2 FYEKMQ (reference sequence). There are 15 residues in the CDR3. CDR3 loop: CASSPWDRSNTEAFF. DNA of the CDR3: TGTGCCAGCAGCCCTTGGGACAGGTCGAACACTGAAGCTTTCTTT.

This rearrangement joins TRBV9 to TRBJ2-1; tentatively, D is TRBD2 (5 bases). The CDR3 contains 14 residues. Trimming took 4 bases from V and 4 from J, leaving 12 bases between them. From germline, CDR1 is SGDLS and CDR2 YYNGEE. For the CDR3, the DNA is TGTGCCAGCAGCTCCCTCCGGGGATACAATGAGCAGTTCTTC. Its protein product is CASSSLRGYNEQFF.

V is TRBV5-1 and J is TRBJ1-1; no clear D. CDR3 size: 15 residues. The ends were cut back, 3 bases at V and 1 base at J, with 13 bases in the middle. In germline, CDR1 is SGHRS, CDR2 YFSETQ. CDR3 nucleotide sequence: TGCGCCAGCAGCTCAGCCTTTATAAGGAACACTGAAGCTTTCTTT. Translating gives CASSSAFIRNTEAFF.

This sequence joins TRBV11-2 and TRBJ2-7, with D tentatively TRBD1 (6 bases). V lost 1 base to trimming and J lost 3 bases, with 10 bases between them. The CDR3 length is 14 residues. Germline CDR1 and CDR2: SGHAT and FQNNGV. For the CDR3, the DNA is TGTGCCAGCAGCTTAGGACAGGTCCTCTACGAGCAGTACTTC. It specifies CASSLGQVLYEQYF. The variable domain in full, completed from reference TRBV11-2 and TRBJ2-7, reads EAGVAQSPRYKIIEKRQSVAFWCNPISGHATLYWYQQILGQGPKLLIQFQNNGVVDDSQLPKDRFSAERLKGVDSTLKIQPAKLEDSAVYLCASSLGQVLYEQYFGPGTRLTVT.

This rearrangement joins TRBV18 to TRBJ2-1; D remains ambiguous. This CDR3 comprises 17 residues. V lost 1 base and J lost 2, with 15 bases in between. Germline loops: CDR1 KGHSH, CDR2 LQKENI. The CDR3 DNA follows: TGTGCCAGCTCACCACTCCGTGAGTTCACCGCCTACAATGAGCAGTTCTTC. Its translation is CASSPLREFTAYNEQFF. Variable domain in full (rest from reference TRBV18 and TRBJ2-1): NAGVMQNPRHLVRRRGQEARLRCSPMKGHSHVYWYRQLPEEGLKFMVYLQKENIIDESGMPKERFSAEFPKEGPSILRIQQVVRGDSAAYFCASSPLREFTAYNEQFFGPGTRLTVL.

This rearrangement joins TRBV7-2 to TRBJ1-2; D remains ambiguous. V lost 8 bases, J lost 8 bases, and 12 bases lay in between. CDR3 length equals 11 residues. Germline V CDR1 and CDR2: SGHTA, FQGNSA. The CDR3 is CASQDGLGYTF. The CDR3 DNA is TGTGCCAGCCAGGACGGTCTCGGCTACACCTTC.

This chain links TRBV6-1 with TRBJ2-7; 9 nucleotides agree with TRBD1. CDR3 length: 15 amino acids. Germline V gene data show CDR1 as MNHNS and CDR2 as SASEGT. V lost 4 bases and J lost 3; bases outside the gene matches: 7. The CDR3 sequence is CASSVTGGQVYEQYF. CDR3 sequence (DNA): TGTGCCAGCAGTGTGACAGGGGGTCAGGTCTACGAGCAGTACTTC.

The chain combines TRBV6-1 with TRBJ1-5; D is ambiguous. From germline, CDR1 is MNHNS and CDR2 SASEGT. The CDR3 runs 13 residues. V lost 1 base and J lost 7, with 8 bases in between. Here the CDR3 reads CASSEVIGQPQHF. The CDR3 region has the DNA TGTGCCAGCAGTGAAGTCATCGGACAGCCCCAGCATTTT.